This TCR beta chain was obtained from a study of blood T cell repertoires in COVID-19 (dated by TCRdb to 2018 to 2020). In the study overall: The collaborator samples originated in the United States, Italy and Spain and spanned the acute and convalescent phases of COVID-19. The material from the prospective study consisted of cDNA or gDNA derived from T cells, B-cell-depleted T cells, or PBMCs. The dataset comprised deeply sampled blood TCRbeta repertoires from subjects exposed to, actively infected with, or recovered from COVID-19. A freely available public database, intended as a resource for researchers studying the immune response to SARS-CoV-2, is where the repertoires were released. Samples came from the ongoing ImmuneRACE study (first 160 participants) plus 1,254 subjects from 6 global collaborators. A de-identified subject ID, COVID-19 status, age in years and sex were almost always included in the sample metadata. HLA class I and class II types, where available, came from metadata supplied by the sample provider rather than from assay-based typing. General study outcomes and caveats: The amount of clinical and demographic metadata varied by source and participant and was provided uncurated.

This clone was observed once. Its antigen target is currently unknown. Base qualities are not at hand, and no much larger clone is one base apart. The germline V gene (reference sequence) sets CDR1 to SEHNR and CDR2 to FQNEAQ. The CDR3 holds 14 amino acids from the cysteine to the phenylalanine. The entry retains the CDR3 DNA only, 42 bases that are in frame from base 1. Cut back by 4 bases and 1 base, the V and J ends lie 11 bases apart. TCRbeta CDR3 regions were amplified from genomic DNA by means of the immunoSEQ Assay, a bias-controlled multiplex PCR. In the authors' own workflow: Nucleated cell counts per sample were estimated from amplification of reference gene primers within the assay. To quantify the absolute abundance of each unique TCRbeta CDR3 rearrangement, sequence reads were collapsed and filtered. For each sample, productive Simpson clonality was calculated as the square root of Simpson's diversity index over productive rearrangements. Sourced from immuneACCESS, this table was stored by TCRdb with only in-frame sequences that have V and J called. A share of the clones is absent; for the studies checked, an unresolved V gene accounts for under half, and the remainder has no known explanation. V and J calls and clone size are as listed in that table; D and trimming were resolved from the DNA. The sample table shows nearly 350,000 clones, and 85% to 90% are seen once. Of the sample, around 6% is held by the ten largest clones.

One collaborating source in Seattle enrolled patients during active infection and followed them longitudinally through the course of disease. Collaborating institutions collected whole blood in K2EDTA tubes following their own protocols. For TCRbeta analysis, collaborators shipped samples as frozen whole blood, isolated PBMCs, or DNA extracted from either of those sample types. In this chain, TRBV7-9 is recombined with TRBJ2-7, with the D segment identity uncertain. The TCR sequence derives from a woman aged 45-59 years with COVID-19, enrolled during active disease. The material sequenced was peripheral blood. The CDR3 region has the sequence CASSSPSGSYEQYF. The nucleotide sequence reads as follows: TGTGCCAGCAGCTCCCCGTCCGGGTCCTACGAGCAGTACTTC.